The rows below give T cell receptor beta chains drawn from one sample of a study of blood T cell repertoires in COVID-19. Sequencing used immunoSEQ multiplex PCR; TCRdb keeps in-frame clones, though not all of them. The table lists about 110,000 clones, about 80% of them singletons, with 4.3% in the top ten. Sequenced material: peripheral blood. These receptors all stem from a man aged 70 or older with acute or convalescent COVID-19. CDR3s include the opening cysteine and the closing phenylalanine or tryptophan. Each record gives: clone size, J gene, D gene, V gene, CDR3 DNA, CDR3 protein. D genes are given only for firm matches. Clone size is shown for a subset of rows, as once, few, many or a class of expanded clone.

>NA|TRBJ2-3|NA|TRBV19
TGTGCCAGTTTGGGACGGGGGGCGTCGACAGATACGCAGTATTTT
CASLGRGASTDTQYF
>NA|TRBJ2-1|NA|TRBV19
TGTGCCAGTAGTATACAGGGTTACAATGAGCAGTTCTTC
CASSIQGYNEQFF
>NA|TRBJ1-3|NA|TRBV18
TGTGCCAGCTCTCCCGGTGGGCCACCTGGAAACACCATATATTTT
CASSPGGPPGNTIYF
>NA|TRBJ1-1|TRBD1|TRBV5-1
TGCGCCAGCAGCTTGGCCAGGGGGGTAGGGACGAACACTGAAGCTTTCTTT
CASSLARGVGTNTEAFF
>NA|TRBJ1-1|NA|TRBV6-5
TGTGCCAGCAGTTCCCGGGGGGCTGAAGCTTTCTTT
CASSSRGAEAFF
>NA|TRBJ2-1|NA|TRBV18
TGTGCCAGCTCACCAGGCGGGGCCTCACTGAACTACAATGAGCAGTTCTTC
CASSPGGASLNYNEQFF
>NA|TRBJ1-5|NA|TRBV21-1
TGTGCCAGCAGGGTAGTAGGGGTTAGCAATCAGCCCCAGCATTTT
CASRVVGVSNQPQHF
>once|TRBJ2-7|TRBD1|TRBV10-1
TGCGCCAGCAGTGAGTTGACAGGGAGTAACTACGAGCAGTACTTC
CASSELTGSNYEQYF
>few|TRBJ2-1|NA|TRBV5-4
TGTGCCAGCAGCCCTGACATGAATGAGCAGTTCTTC
CASSPDMNEQFF
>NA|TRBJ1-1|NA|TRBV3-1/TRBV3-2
TGTGCCAGCAGCCAAGTGGGGCAGGTGGGGACTGAAGCTTTCTTT
CASSQVGQVGTEAFF
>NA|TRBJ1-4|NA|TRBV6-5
TGTGCCAGCAGCCCCGGACAGACTAATGAAAAACTGTTTTTT
CASSPGQTNEKLFF
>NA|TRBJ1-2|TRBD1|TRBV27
TGTGCCAGCAGATCCCTAAACAGGGGAACTCTCTATGGCTACACCTTC
CASRSLNRGTLYGYTF
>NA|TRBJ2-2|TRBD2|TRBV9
TGTGCCAGCACCGGCGGGGGGGCAGGCACCGGGGAGCTGTTTTTT
CASTGGGAGTGELFF
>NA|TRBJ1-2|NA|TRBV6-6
TGTGCCAGCAGTACCTGGGGAGGTGGCTATGGCTACACCTTC
CASSTWGGGYGYTF
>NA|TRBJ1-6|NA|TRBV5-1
TGCGCCAGCAGCCACGCCGAGGGCGGCAGCTCCTATAATTCACCCCTCCACTTT
CASSHAEGGSSYNSPLHF
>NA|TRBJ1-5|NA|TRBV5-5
TGTGCCAGCAGCTCCTCGGGAACCCAGCCCCAGCATTTT
CASSSSGTQPQHF
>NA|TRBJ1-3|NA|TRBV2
TGTGCCAGCAGTGAAGGGAGATTAGGAAACACCATATATTTT
CASSEGRLGNTIYF
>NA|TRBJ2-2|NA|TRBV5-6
TGTGCCAGCAGCCAACAGGGTCCGAACACCGGGGAGCTGTTTTTT
CASSQQGPNTGELFF
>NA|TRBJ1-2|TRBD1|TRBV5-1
TGCGCCAGCAGCGCTCGGACAGGGGGAATCGAGGGCTACACCTTC
CASSARTGGIEGYTF
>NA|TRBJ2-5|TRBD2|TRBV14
TGTGCCAGCAGCCATTCTAGCGGGGTTGGCGGGACCCAGTACTTC
CASSHSSGVGGTQYF
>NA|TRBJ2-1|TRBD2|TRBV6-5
TGTGCCAGCATCCGGGGGGGAACGATCTACAATGAGCAGTTCTTC
CASIRGGTIYNEQFF
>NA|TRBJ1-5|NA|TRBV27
TGTGCCAGCAGGCCGACACAGGAGACCTATCAGCCCCAGCATTTT
CASRPTQETYQPQHF
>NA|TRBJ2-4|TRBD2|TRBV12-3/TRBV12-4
TGTGCCAGCAGTTTCGGGACTAGTAACATTCAGTACTTC
CASSFGTSNIQYF
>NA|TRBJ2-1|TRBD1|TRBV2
TGTGCCAGCAGGGAGTCTTTGGGACAGGGGTACAATGAGCAGTTCTTC
CASRESLGQGYNEQFF
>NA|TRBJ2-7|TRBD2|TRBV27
TGTGCCAGCAGTTTAATGGTAGCGGGGGGGGAGCAGTACTTC
CASSLMVAGGEQYF
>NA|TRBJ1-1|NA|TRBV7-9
TGTGCCAGCAGCTCCAGCAGGGGGAACACTGAAGCTTTCTTT
CASSSSRGNTEAFF
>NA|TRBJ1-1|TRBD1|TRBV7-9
TGTGCCAGCAGCCCTAAGGACAGGATTAACACTGAAGCTTTCTTT
CASSPKDRINTEAFF
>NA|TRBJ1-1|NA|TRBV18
TGTGCCAGCTCACCCGTAGAGAACACTGAAGCTTTCTTT
CASSPVENTEAFF
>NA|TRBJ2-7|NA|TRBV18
TGTGCCAGCTCACCACCGATGGGCGACGAGCAGTACTTC
CASSPPMGDEQYF
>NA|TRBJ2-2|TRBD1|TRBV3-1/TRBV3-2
TGTGCCAGCAGCCGACAGGGAAGCACCGGGGAGCTGTTTTTT
CASSRQGSTGELFF
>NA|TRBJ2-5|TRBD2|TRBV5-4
TGTGCCAGCAGCTTGCCTAGCGGGAATCGGGAGACCCAGTACTTC
CASSLPSGNRETQYF